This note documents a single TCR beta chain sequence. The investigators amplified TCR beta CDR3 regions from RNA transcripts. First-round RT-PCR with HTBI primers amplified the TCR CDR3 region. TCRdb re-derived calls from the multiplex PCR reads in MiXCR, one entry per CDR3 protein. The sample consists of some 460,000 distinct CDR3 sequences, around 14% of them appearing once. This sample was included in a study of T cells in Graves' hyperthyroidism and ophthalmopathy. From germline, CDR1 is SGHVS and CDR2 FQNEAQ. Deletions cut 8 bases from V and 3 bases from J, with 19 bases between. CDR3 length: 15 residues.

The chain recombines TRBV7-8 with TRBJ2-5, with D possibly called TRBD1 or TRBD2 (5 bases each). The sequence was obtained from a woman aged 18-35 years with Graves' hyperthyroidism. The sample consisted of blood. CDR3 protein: CASGGDGPPKETQYF. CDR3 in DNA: TGTGCCAGCGGGGGAGACGGGCCGCCTAAAGAGACCCAGTACTTC.